The 25 T cell receptor beta chains given below trace back to one sample, sequenced in a study of blood T cell repertoires in COVID-19. TCRdb keeps only in-frame clones here, not all; method: immunoSEQ multiplex PCR. The sample carries about 15,000 clones, about 83% recorded once. Sample: peripheral blood. The receptors derive from a human donor with active COVID-19. The donor label of this sample is uncertain.

The rearrangement joins TRBV9 to TRBJ2-3, with D maybe TRBD2 (6 bases). Per germline, CDR1 SGDLS and CDR2 YYNGEE. V was trimmed by 0 bases and J by 6 bases, leaving 14 bases between them. There are 15 residues in the CDR3. The CDR3 bases are TGTGCCAGCAGCGTAGAAAGCGGGCGGGCGGATACGCAGTATTTT. Translation gives CASSVESGRADTQYF. The entire variable domain, with the rest obtained from reference TRBV9 and TRBJ2-3, is as follows: DSGVTQTPKHLITATGQRVTLRCSPRSGDLSVYWYQQSLDQGLQFLIQYYNGEERAKGNILERFSAQQFPDLHSELNLSSLELGDSALYFCASSVESGRADTQYFGPGTRLTVL.

The V gene is TRBV3-1 (or the pseudogene TRBV3-2), the J gene TRBJ1-1; TRBD1 might be the D (6 bases). Looked up from germline, CDR1 is LGHDT and CDR2 is YNNKEL (reference sequence). The CDR3 length is 15 residues. The ends were cut back, 2 bases at V and 3 bases at J, with 13 bases in the middle. Here the CDR3 DNA reads TGTGCCAGCAGCCAATTACAGGGTGCGGACACTGAAGCTTTCTTT. Its protein product is CASSQLQGADTEAFF.

In this sample, this clone turned up a few times. The rearrangement joins TRBV7-9 to TRBJ2-1; weak D call: TRBD1 (5 bases). Trimming removed 2 bases from V and 9 bases from J, with 17 bases in between. Per germline, CDR1 SEHNR and CDR2 FQNEAQ (reference sequence). The CDR3 is made up of 15 amino acids. The DNA for the CDR3 is TGTGCCAGCAGCTTATCGCTCCCAGGGTCCAGTGAGCAGTTCTTC. This codes for CASSLSLPGSSEQFF.

The rearrangement joins TRBV2 to TRBJ2-1, with TRBD2 matching 10 bases. V gave up 6 bases and J gave up 4 bases; unmatched junction bases: 18. The germline CDR1 and CDR2 sequences are SNHLY and FYNNEI. The CDR3 runs to 19 residues. Here the CDR3 reads CASSPRLAGYLRTYNEQFF. The DNA for the CDR3 is TGTGCCAGCAGCCCCAGACTAGCGGGCTACCTCAGAACATACAATGAGCAGTTCTTC.

In DNA, the CDR3 is TGTGCCAGCAGTCCAGGACAGGGTTTCGGGGAAAAACTGTTTTTT. It translates to CASSPGQGFGEKLFF. The chain links TRBV27 to TRBJ1-4, with 8 bases lining up with TRBD1. The germline gives CDR1 MNHEY, CDR2 SMNVEV (reference sequence). The CDR3 covers 15 residues. V shed 5 bases and J 8 bases; nucleotides not matched to a gene: 10. The variable domain in full, with the rest retrieved from reference TRBV27 and TRBJ1-4, is EAQVTQNPRYLITVTGKKLTVTCSQNMNHEYMSWYRQDPGLGLRQIYYSMNVEVTDKGDVPEGYKVSRKEKRNFPLILESPSPNQTSLYFCASSPGQGFGEKLFFGSGTQLSVL.

The V gene is TRBV21-1, the J gene TRBJ1-2. TRBV21-1 is flagged as a pseudogene. The CDR3 runs to 16 residues. CDR3 coding DNA: TGTGCCAGCAGCAAACCCCCGGGGGGGCCCGACTATGGCTACACCTTC. Amino acid sequence: CASSKPPGGPDYGYTF.

The V call is TRBV27, the J call TRBJ1-1; 7 bases line up with TRBD1. The CDR3 spans 15 residues. The V and J ends lost 7 bases and 2 bases, in that order; junction bases with no gene match: 10. The germline V gene has CDR1 MNHEY and CDR2 SMNVEV (reference sequence). CDR3 sequence: CASTKTRQGNTEAFF. As DNA, the CDR3 is TGTGCCAGCACCAAGACACGACAGGGCAACACTGAAGCTTTCTTT.

The J gene is TRBJ2-3, the V gene TRBV2; the D gene is possibly TRBD1 (6 bases). V was pared by 6 bases and J by 2 bases, with 9 bases between. CDR3 length: 13 amino acids. CDR1 is SNHLY, CDR2 FYNNEI, per germline. The DNA for the CDR3 is TGTGCCAGCAGAAGGACAGTCACAGATACGCAGTATTTT. Its protein is CASRRTVTDTQYF.

This clone was seen more than once but under ten times. The chain combines TRBV7-2 with TRBJ2-7; D call uncertain. The CDR3 totals 12 residues. The germline V gene has CDR1 SGHTA and CDR2 FQGNSA. Trimming left V 5 bases short and J 9 bases short, with 14 bases between. This CDR3 is CASSQVRYSQYF. Here the CDR3 DNA reads TGTGCCAGCAGCCAGGTCCGCTACTCGCAGTACTTC. The full variable domain, its missing parts supplied by reference TRBV7-2 and TRBJ2-7, is GAGVSQSPSNKVTEKGKDVELRCDPISGHTALYWYRQSLGQGLEFLIYFQGNSAPDKSGLPSDRFSAERTGGSVSTLTIQRTQQEDSAVYLCASSQVRYSQYFGPGTRLTVT.

V usage is TRBV6-5 and J usage is TRBJ2-7; 8 bases are shared with TRBD1. Unmatched junction bases numbered 10, after V lost 6 bases and J lost 3 bases. This CDR3 spans 15 amino acids. Germline assignment: CDR1 MNHEY and CDR2 SVGAGI. The CDR3 reads CASRAAGTGIYEQYF. CDR3 DNA sequence: TGTGCCAGCAGGGCGGCAGGGACAGGAATCTACGAGCAGTACTTC.

The chain carries TRBV10-3 and TRBJ2-7, with 10 bases lining up with TRBD1. After removal of 6 bases from V and 1 base from J, the junction contained 3 bases not matched to a gene. The length of the CDR3 is 14 residues. The germline gives CDR1 ENHRY, CDR2 SYGVKD. DNA for the CDR3: TGTGCCATCAGGGGACAGGGGAAATCCTACGAGCAGTACTTC. Translation: CAIRGQGKSYEQYF.

This clone was counted between two and nine times. The chain joins TRBV5-5 to TRBJ1-5; D is undetermined. CDR3 length equals 16 residues. Trimming took off 0 bases at V and 4 bases at J, with 14 bases between the two ends. Germline V gene sequence: CDR1 SGHKS, CDR2 YYEKEE (reference sequence). The CDR3 DNA reads as TGTGCCAGCAGCTTGGAGACGGGGTTGGGGAATCAGCCCCAGCATTTT. This sequence encodes CASSLETGLGNQPQHF.

This chain links TRBV5-1 with TRBJ2-1; 10 nucleotides line up with TRBD2. The trim removed 0 bases at V and 3 bases at J, leaving 3 bases unmatched. The CDR3 loop spans 16 amino acids. The germline gives CDR1 SGHRS, CDR2 YFSETQ. The CDR3 loop is CASSLGLAGNYNEQFF. Here the CDR3 DNA reads TGCGCCAGCAGCTTGGGACTAGCGGGTAACTACAATGAGCAGTTCTTC. Full variable domain (missing parts from reference TRBV5-1 and TRBJ2-1): KAGVTQTPRYLIKTRGQQVTLSCSPISGHRSVSWYQQTPGQGLQFLFEYFSETQRNKGNFPGRFSGRQFSNSRSEMNVSTLELGDSALYLCASSLGLAGNYNEQFFGPGTRLTVL.

The chain links TRBV4-2 to TRBJ1-5, with unresolved D. V was trimmed by 0 bases and J by 4 bases, leaving 16 bases between them. The CDR3 has 17 amino acids. CDR1 and CDR2 from the germline V gene are LGHNA and YNFKEQ. In DNA form, the CDR3 reads TGTGCCAGCAGCCAAGATTATAGCGTTGGGGAAAATCAGCCCCAGCATTTT. As protein: CASSQDYSVGENQPQHF.

The rearrangement uses TRBV18 and TRBJ2-6; D unresolved. The CDR3 loop spans 16 amino acids. V was pared by 5 bases and J by 4 bases, with 15 bases between. Germline V gene sequence: CDR1 KGHSH, CDR2 LQKENI. The CDR3 region is CASSSDGYSGANVLTF. The CDR3 DNA is TGTGCCAGCTCATCCGACGGGTATTCAGGGGCCAACGTCCTGACTTTC.

In its sample, this clone was seen once. The J gene is TRBJ1-2, the V gene TRBV5-1; no clear D. The V gene lost 1 base and the J gene lost 4 bases, with 11 bases spanning the gap. This CDR3 is built from 14 residues. From germline, CDR1 is SGHRS and CDR2 YFSETQ. CDR3 sequence: CASSLPWEGYGYTF. The CDR3 bases are TGCGCCAGCAGCTTGCCGTGGGAGGGCTATGGCTACACCTTC.

The J gene is TRBJ2-7, the V gene TRBV9, with TRBD2 identical over 7 bases. V lost 3 bases to trimming and J lost 2 bases; unmatched junction nucleotides: 5. Per the germline V gene, CDR1 is SGDLS and CDR2 is YYNGEE. This CDR3 region has 14 residues. CDR3 sequence: CASSEAGVPYEQYF. The CDR3, as DNA: TGTGCCAGCAGCGAGGCGGGGGTCCCCTACGAGCAGTACTTC.

With regard to this clone: This same CDR3 is encoded by further DNA sequences in the sample. The chain links TRBV9 to TRBJ1-1; perhaps TRBD1 as D (5 bases). The CDR3 contains 15 residues. Germline CDR1 and CDR2: SGDLS and YYNGEE. Trimming left V 0 bases short and J 0 bases short, with 9 bases between. The CDR3 sequence is CASSVGGAVNTEAFF. The CDR3 region has the DNA TGTGCCAGCAGCGTAGGCGGGGCAGTGAACACTGAAGCTTTCTTT.

V is TRBV27 and J is TRBJ2-7; D gene uncertain. The V gene lost 5 bases and the J gene lost 6 bases, with 11 bases spanning the gap. The CDR3 runs 12 residues. The V gene's germline CDR1 is MNHEY and CDR2 SMNVEV (reference sequence). CDR3 amino acids: CASSLPGGEQYF. As DNA, the CDR3 is TGTGCCAGCAGTCTCCCCGGCGGCGAGCAGTACTTC.

The rearrangement links TRBV28 to TRBJ1-5; 7 bases align to TRBD1. J gave up 6 bases and V 5 bases, and 7 bases lay outside the gene matches. CDR3 size: 14 residues. CDR1 and CDR2 (germline): MDHEN, SYDVKM. The CDR3: CASSLQGGIQPQHF. CDR3 nucleotide sequence: TGTGCCAGCAGTCTGCAGGGGGGAATTCAGCCCCAGCATTTT.

The gene calls are TRBV7-2 and TRBJ2-7, with D possibly TRBD2 on 5 matching bases. Germline V gene data show CDR1 as SGHTA and CDR2 as FQGNSA. V shed 5 bases and J shed 5 bases, with 16 bases lying between them. This CDR3 region has 14 residues. CDR3 sequence reads: CASSQGWEKDEQYF. The CDR3 DNA reads TGTGCCAGCAGCCAAGGCTGGGAGAAGGACGAGCAGTACTTC.

This chain joins TRBV10-3 and TRBJ2-2; D remains unclear. Per the germline V gene, CDR1 is ENHRY and CDR2 is SYGVKD. CDR3 length equals 10 residues. V lost 10 bases to trimming and J lost 6 bases, with 6 bases between them. This chain's CDR3 is CATSSGELFF. The CDR3 nucleotides are TGTGCCACCTCCTCCGGGGAGCTGTTTTTT.

The table lists this clone with a count of one. The gene calls are TRBV6-5 and TRBJ1-1; maybe TRBD1 (5 bases). V lost 6 bases to trimming and J lost 2 bases, with 10 bases between them. The CDR3 sequence is 13 residues long. Germline-derived CDR1 and CDR2 are MNHEY and SVGAGI. CDR3 in DNA: TGTGCCAGCAGGGGGCAGTACAACACTGAAGCTTTCTTT. This sequence encodes CASRGQYNTEAFF.

The chain couples TRBV5-1 to TRBJ2-3; 10 nucleotides match TRBD2. Trimming at V came to 2 bases and at J to 0 bases, leaving 6 bases not matched to a gene. The CDR3 contains 17 residues. Looked up from germline, CDR1 is SGHRS and CDR2 is YFSETQ. The CDR3 DNA reads TGCGCCAGCAGCTTATACCTAGCGGGAGCTAGCACAGATACGCAGTATTTT. As protein: CASSLYLAGASTDTQYF.

V is TRBV6-5 and J is TRBJ1-1, with D possibly being TRBD1 (6 bases). The CDR3 has 14 amino acids. V dropped 9 bases and J dropped 1 base, with 15 bases sitting between them. Germline assignment: CDR1 MNHEY and CDR2 SVGAGI. In DNA form, the CDR3 reads TGTGCCAGTAAGAATCCGGGACAGAACACTGAAGCTTTCTTT. It yields the protein CASKNPGQNTEAFF.